Each of the 28 T cell receptor beta chains below was sequenced from the same sample in a study of T-cell memory formation after mild COVID-19. TCRdb independently ran MiXCR on the 5' RACE reads; one entry per CDR3 protein. The sample shows around 49,000 distinct CDR3 sequences, 25% to 35% of them seen only once. Sequenced input: PBMCs or a T cell subset sorted from them (not recorded which). Every receptor here comes from a man between 18 and 35 years old who had mild COVID-19 (a few samples of this study predate the infection). Cell type and time point are not known.

This sequence joins TRBV4-3 and TRBJ1-3; 7 bases fit TRBD1. There are 15 residues in the CDR3. Germline CDR1 and CDR2: LGHNA and YSLEER. Germline trimming cut 1 base from V and 4 bases from J; bases unmatched to any gene: 4. The CDR3 DNA sequence: TGCGCCAGCAGCCAAGGGGACAGTTGGGGAAACACCATATATTTT. Encoded protein: CASSQGDSWGNTIYF.

This clonotype was seen only a few times. This chain links TRBV27 with TRBJ2-3; 7 positions agree with TRBD2. Germline lookup yields CDR1 MNHEY and CDR2 SMNVEV (reference sequence). After removal of 6 bases from V and 0 bases from J, the junction contained 9 bases not matched to a gene. The CDR3 loop spans 16 amino acids. The CDR3 DNA sequence: TGTGCCAGCAGCAAACATGGGGGGGGAAGCACAGATACGCAGTATTTT. Translation: CASSKHGGGSTDTQYF.

This clonotype turned up a few times. The chain couples TRBV10-3 to TRBJ2-7; 9 bases map to TRBD2. The CDR3 runs to 15 residues. V trimming: 10 bases; J trimming: 7 bases; junction bases outside the gene matches: 17. Germline lookup yields CDR1 ENHRY and CDR2 SYGVKD. Here the CDR3 reads CATYDEAGGRLEQYF. The CDR3 DNA is TGTGCCACGTACGACGAGGCGGGGGGGCGGTTGGAGCAGTACTTC.

This clonotype has just a few counts. This chain joins TRBV6-6 and TRBJ2-7, with D hard to call. With 5 bases removed from V and 5 bases from J, the gap between germline ends came to 16 bases. This CDR3 comprises 14 residues. The germline gives CDR1 MNHNY, CDR2 SVGAGI (reference sequence). The CDR3 nucleotides are TGTGCCAGCAGTGCACTCGGGCCACCGCACGAGCAGTACGTC. Translated: CASSALGPPHEQYV.

The chain links TRBV11-2 to TRBJ2-7; D possibly corresponds to TRBD2 (6 bases). Between the trimmed V and J ends, which lost 3 bases and 2 bases, there was a span of 11 bases. The CDR3 consists of 14 residues. Germline-derived CDR1 and CDR2 are SGHAT and FQNNGV. The CDR3: CASSFYGGAYEQYF. DNA of the CDR3: TGTGCCAGCAGCTTTTACGGGGGAGCCTACGAGCAGTACTTC.

The chain links TRBV20-1 to TRBJ1-1; D unresolved. The germline CDR1 and CDR2 sequences are DFQATT and SNEGSKA (reference sequence). The CDR3 is 15 amino acids. V lost 0 bases and J lost 1, with 12 bases in between. The CDR3 loop is CSARDGQFSNTEAFF. The CDR3 coding sequence is TGCAGTGCTAGAGATGGCCAGTTTTCGAACACTGAAGCTTTCTTT.

The chain carries TRBV4-3 and TRBJ2-2; perhaps TRBD2 as D (5 bases). CDR1 is LGHNA and CDR2 is YSLEER in the germline V gene. The V gene lost 3 bases and the J gene lost 2 bases, with 22 bases spanning the gap. The CDR3 extends over 19 amino acids. CDR3 sequence reads: CASSHGNAPVTRNTGELFF. DNA of the CDR3: TGCGCCAGCAGCCATGGAAACGCGCCTGTCACTAGAAACACCGGGGAGCTGTTTTTT.

This clonotype was detected once. The gene calls are TRBV4-1 and TRBJ1-1; D remains ambiguous. Germline assignment: CDR1 MGHRA and CDR2 YSYEKL. The CDR3 sequence is 18 residues long. V shed 2 bases and J shed 2 bases, with 21 bases lying between them. The CDR3 reads CASSQTAHSGRINTEAFF. The CDR3 coding sequence is TGCGCCAGCAGCCAAACTGCCCATAGCGGACGGATTAACACTGAAGCTTTCTTT.

This clonotype has a handful of counts. The CDR3 loop reads CASSSSLAGGPGVEQFF. The CDR3 DNA reads as TGTGCCAGCAGCTCGTCACTAGCGGGGGGCCCCGGCGTTGAGCAGTTCTTC. J is TRBJ2-1 and V is TRBV5-5; 12 bases align to TRBD2. This CDR3 comprises 17 residues. Germline V gene sequence: CDR1 SGHKS, CDR2 YYEKEE (reference sequence). V shed 3 bases, J shed 9 bases, and the junction held 13 bases outside the gene matches.

The rearrangement links TRBV4-2 to TRBJ2-7, with 7 nucleotides matching TRBD1. J gave up 5 bases and V 6 bases, and 7 bases lay outside the gene matches. Germline CDR1 LGHNA, CDR2 YNFKEQ. The length of the CDR3 is 13 residues. CDR3 DNA sequence: TGTGCCAGCAGAGATCCCGGGACAGACGAGCAGTACTTC. It yields the protein CASRDPGTDEQYF.

This rearrangement joins TRBV29-1 to TRBJ1-1; TRBD1 matches 7 bases. The CDR3 spans 9 residues. CDR1 is SQVTM, CDR2 ANQGSEA, per germline. The CDR3: CSAGQEAFF. DNA for the CDR3: TGCAGTGCGGGACAGGAAGCTTTCTTT.

This clonotype was seen a handful of times. This chain links TRBV6-5 with TRBJ1-4; perhaps TRBD1 as D (5 bases). There are 14 residues in the CDR3. The V end was cut by 6 bases, the J end by 5 bases, with 13 bases between. Germline values: CDR1 MNHEY, CDR2 SVGAGI. The chain's CDR3 is CASSSTGPNEKLFF. The CDR3 DNA follows: TGTGCCAGCAGCTCAACGGGACCAAATGAAAAACTGTTTTTT.

The V gene is TRBV5-1, the J gene TRBJ2-6; D gene uncertain. There are 17 residues in the CDR3. Trimming stripped 0 bases from V and 1 base from J, with 11 bases between. Germline loops: CDR1 SGHRS, CDR2 YFSETQ. Written as DNA, the CDR3 is TGCGCCAGCAGCTTGGAGACGGGCTTGTCTGGGGCCAACGTCCTGACTTTC. Its protein is CASSLETGLSGANVLTF.

This clonotype has a handful of counts. The chain combines TRBV12-3 or TRBV12-4 with TRBJ2-1; 13 bases fit TRBD2. The CDR3 length is 18 residues. V shed 6 bases, J shed 5 bases, and the junction held 13 bases outside the gene matches. The CDR3 DNA reads TGTGCCAGCAGCCGAACCTTACTAGCGGGGGGGCCGGACAATGAGCAGTTCTTC. This gives the protein CASSRTLLAGGPDNEQFF.

The chain links TRBV27 to TRBJ2-7; possible D gene TRBD2, 5 bases. The CDR3 runs to 13 residues. V dropped 3 bases and J dropped 1 base, with 7 bases sitting between them. CDR1 MNHEY and CDR2 SMNVEV come from the germline V gene (reference sequence). DNA for the CDR3: TGTGCCAGCAGTTTCGGAGGTTCCTACGAGCAGTACTTC. It is translated as CASSFGGSYEQYF.

The sample holds a few counts of this clonotype. The chain couples TRBV6-5 to TRBJ1-2; TRBD1 agrees at 9 bases. V lost 4 bases, J lost 6 bases, and 12 bases stayed unmatched. This CDR3 spans 16 amino acids. Germline CDR1 MNHEY, CDR2 SVGAGI. CDR3 nucleotides: TGTGCCAGCAGTTCCCGGCGCACAGGGGGCCTTAATGGCTACACCTTC. This sequence encodes CASSSRRTGGLNGYTF.

The table lists this clonotype with a few counts. This chain uses TRBV6-5 with TRBJ2-2; 8 nucleotides line up with TRBD2. Germline loops: CDR1 MNHEY, CDR2 SVGAGI. The ends lost 6 bases at V and 0 bases at J; junction bases unmatched: 9. This CDR3 has 17 residues. CDR3 residues: CASSLSTGLANTGELFF. CDR3 bases: TGTGCCAGCAGCTTGAGCACGGGACTAGCGAACACCGGGGAGCTGTTTTTT.

The rearrangement joins TRBV19 to TRBJ2-1; 12 bases line up with TRBD1. The CDR3 contains 14 residues. V shed 11 bases and J 8 bases; nucleotides not matched to a gene: 10. Looked up from germline, CDR1 is LNHDA and CDR2 is SQIVND (reference sequence). The CDR3 here is CAGGTGGLLDEQFF. The CDR3 DNA sequence: TGTGCCGGGGGGACAGGGGGCCTCCTCGATGAGCAGTTCTTC.

This clonotype was seen repeatedly, ten times or more. V is TRBV3-2 and J is TRBJ2-5; the table's D call, TRBD2, was not checked against the DNA. TRBV3-2 constitutes a pseudogene. The CDR3 totals 16 residues. As DNA, the CDR3 is TGTGCCAGCAGCCCGGGACTAGCCGGCAAGCAAGAGACCCAGTACTTC. Translating gives CASSPGLAGKQETQYF.

This clonotype has a handful of counts. The chain links TRBV6-5 to TRBJ2-5; D possibly corresponds to TRBD1 (5 bases). Trimming removed 2 bases from V and 5 bases from J, with 15 bases in between. The V gene's germline CDR1 is MNHEY and CDR2 SVGAGI. This CDR3 has 15 residues. For the CDR3, the DNA is TGTGCCAGCAGTTACACCCTCAGGGTGGGGGAGACCCAGTACTTC. It codes for CASSYTLRVGETQYF.

CDR3 sequence: CASSLTGGYDQPQHF. The CDR3, as DNA: TGTGCCAGCAGTTTGACAGGGGGTTACGATCAGCCCCAGCATTTT. This rearrangement joins TRBV6-6 to TRBJ1-5; 9 bases are shared with TRBD1. Trimming cost V 4 bases and J 5 bases; bases outside gene matches: 6. The CDR3 spans 15 residues. The germline gives CDR1 MNHNY, CDR2 SVGAGI (reference sequence).

This clonotype was seen a few times. The chain uses TRBV5-1 and TRBJ2-7; TRBD2 agrees at 7 bases. CDR1 is SGHRS, CDR2 YFSETQ, per germline. This CDR3 contains 15 residues. J gave up 2 bases and V 4 bases, and 9 bases lay outside the gene matches. The CDR3 DNA is TGCGCCAGCAGCGGGCCGGGAGGCTTTCCCTACGAGCAGTACTTC. Its translation is CASSGPGGFPYEQYF.

V gene TRBV20-1 combines with J gene TRBJ1-1, with 12 positions matching TRBD1. V gave up 0 bases and J gave up 0 bases; unmatched junction bases: 5. From germline, CDR1 is DFQATT and CDR2 SNEGSKA (reference sequence). The CDR3 loop spans 17 amino acids. The CDR3 bases are TGCAGTGCTAGAGAGTGGGACAGGGGGCGATTGAACACTGAAGCTTTCTTT. This encodes CSAREWDRGRLNTEAFF.

The genes are TRBV6-5 and TRBJ1-2; 9 nucleotides line up with TRBD1. CDR3 size: 16 residues. V dropped 4 bases and J dropped 2; count of bases not matched to a gene: 8. CDR1 is MNHEY and CDR2 is SVGAGI in the germline V gene. CDR3 sequence (DNA): TGTGCCAGCAGTTTAAACCGGGACAGGGTAAACTATGGCTACACCTTC. Its translation is CASSLNRDRVNYGYTF.

The chain couples TRBV7-2 to TRBJ1-2; tentatively, D is TRBD1 (6 bases). CDR3 length: 14 residues. V was clipped by 5 bases and J by 7 bases, with 17 bases between them. CDR1 and CDR2 from the germline V gene are SGHTA and FQGNSA. The CDR3 bases are TGTGCCAGCAGCATATTACGGGACACCCGTGGCTACACCTTC. This translates into CASSILRDTRGYTF.

This clonotype was found many times. The V and J genes are TRBV6-6 and TRBJ2-1, with 8 nucleotides matching TRBD2. The germline gives CDR1 MNHNY, CDR2 SVGAGI (reference sequence). This CDR3 contains 17 residues. Trimming at V came to 1 base and at J to 1 base, leaving 6 bases not matched to a gene. CDR3 amino acids: CASSYYFGGVSYNEQFF. The CDR3 coding sequence is TGTGCCAGCAGTTACTATTTCGGGGGGGTGTCCTACAATGAGCAGTTCTTC.

The chain employs TRBV12-3 or TRBV12-4 and TRBJ2-3; D is unclear. V was cut by 0 bases and J by 0 bases, with 10 bases left in between. The CDR3 has 16 amino acids. CDR3 coding DNA: TGTGCCAGCAGTTTAGCTGTCGGATCTAGCACAGATACGCAGTATTTT. It codes for CASSLAVGSSTDTQYF.

This clonotype turned up a few times. The chain has TRBV4-3 and TRBJ2-3; 9 bases agree with TRBD2. Germline V gene lookup returns CDR1 LGHNA and CDR2 YSLEER. Losses at the gene ends were 4 bases for V and 1 base for J; bases not matched to a gene: 12. The CDR3 contains 18 residues. The CDR3 DNA reads TGCGCCAGCAGCCGGAGCGGGGGGCCCCTTTCGGGCACAGATACGCAGTATTTT. Encoded protein: CASSRSGGPLSGTDTQYF.